The 15 T cell receptor beta chains reported below all come from one sample, sequenced in a study. In TCRdb, the 5' RACE reads were re-called with MiXCR into one record per CDR3 protein. The table lists tens of thousands of distinct CDR3 sequences, 27% of them singletons. Treg sorting used a CD4+CD25+CD127-/low gate. The sample comprised tumor-infiltrating Tregs sorted from the breast tumor. These receptors were taken from a female donor with breast cancer.

In this sample, this clonotype is medium-sized. The chain employs TRBV3-1 and TRBJ1-1; D is undetermined. Trimming removed 6 bases at V and 5 bases at J, with 19 bases between. Germline V gives CDR1 LGHDT, CDR2 YNNKEL (reference sequence). CDR3 length: 15 residues. In DNA form, the CDR3 reads TGTGCCAGCAGTATAAGTACGAGGAAATTAACTGAAGCTTTCTTT. Protein product: CASSISTRKLTEAFF.

At least ten counts were recorded for this clonotype. The chain is built from TRBV25-1 and TRBJ2-7; D perhaps matches TRBD2 (5 bases). V was clipped by 4 bases and J by 3 bases, with 10 bases between them. Per the germline V gene, CDR1 is MGHDK and CDR2 is SYGVNS. The CDR3 extends over 13 amino acids. CDR3 sequence (DNA): TGTGCCAGCAGTGTAGGTGAGGGCTACGAGCAGTACTTC. This translates into CASSVGEGYEQYF.

As for this clonotype: A much larger clone differs by one base, so this may be a read error. V is TRBV5-1 and J is TRBJ2-7, with 7 bases aligning to TRBD1. The CDR3 runs to 15 residues. J was trimmed by 6 bases and V by 1 base; bases with no gene match: 10. Germline V lookup: CDR1 SGHRS, CDR2 YFSETQ. The CDR3 here is CASSLTGTGVPEQYF. Written as DNA, the CDR3 is TGCGCCAGCAGCTTGACGGGTACAGGGGTACCCGAGCAGTACTTC.

This clonotype showed up many times. The rearrangement joins TRBV7-8 to TRBJ2-3; 7 bases agree with TRBD2. The junction had 9 bases not matched to a gene; V was cut back by 2 bases and J by 4 bases. Germline lookup yields CDR1 SGHVS and CDR2 FQNEAQ. The CDR3 is 16 amino acids. This CDR3 reads CASSLPFGREADTQYF. CDR3 sequence (DNA): TGTGCCAGCAGCTTACCATTTGGTCGGGAGGCAGATACGCAGTATTTT.

DNA of the CDR3: TGCGCCAGCAGCCGGGCTATAGGGCCGCTAAACACTGAAGCTTTCTTT. Residues: CASSRAIGPLNTEAFF. This chain connects TRBV4-1 to TRBJ1-1, with D unresolved. The germline V gene has CDR1 MGHRA and CDR2 YSYEKL. This CDR3 is built from 16 residues. Trimming left V 4 bases short and J 2 bases short, with 17 bases between.

This clonotype came up many times. This sequence joins TRBV4-1 and TRBJ2-1, with 13 bases matching TRBD2. The germline V gene encodes CDR1 MGHRA and CDR2 YSYEKL. The CDR3 loop spans 17 amino acids. J gave up 7 bases and V 1 base, and 7 bases lay outside the gene matches. The CDR3 sequence is CASSQVSGLAGLNEQFF. The DNA for the CDR3 is TGCGCCAGCAGCCAAGTCTCGGGACTAGCGGGATTGAATGAGCAGTTCTTC.

With respect to this clonotype: One end of the junction does not line up with germline, which may come from a read error. The CDR3 DNA reads TGCAGCGCTAGAGACCCGCGTACCTCCAACGAGCAGTACTTC. It codes for CSARDPRTSNEQYF. This chain joins TRBV20-1 and TRBJ2-7; D not certain. Germline V gives CDR1 DFQATT, CDR2 SNEGSKA (reference sequence). The CDR3 loop spans 14 amino acids.

Many counts were recorded for this clonotype. The CDR3 here is CASSQYTDTQYF. The CDR3 DNA follows: TGTGCCAGCAGCCAGTACACAGATACGCAGTATTTT. The genes are TRBV7-2 and TRBJ2-3, with unresolved D. Germline CDR1 is SGHTA and CDR2 is FQGNSA. This CDR3 is built from 12 residues. With 5 bases removed from V and 2 bases from J, the gap between germline ends came to 5 bases.

This sequence joins TRBV7-6 and TRBJ2-1; 7 bases are a match to TRBD2. J lost 7 bases, V lost 1 base, and 7 bases had no gene match. The CDR3 length is 15 residues. Germline CDR1 reads SGHVS; CDR2 reads FNYEAQ. CDR3 sequence: CASSLDWGGGNEQFF. The DNA of the CDR3 is TGTGCCAGCAGCTTAGATTGGGGGGGTGGGAATGAGCAGTTCTTC.

The V and J genes are TRBV6-5 and TRBJ2-3, with D perhaps matching TRBD2 (6 bases). The germline V and J ends were trimmed by 2 bases and 1 base, with 7 bases remaining between them. The CDR3 sequence is 14 residues long. The V gene's germline CDR1 is MNHEY and CDR2 SVGAGI. CDR3 amino acids: CASSYGTCTDTQYF. CDR3 bases: TGTGCCAGCAGTTACGGGACTTGCACAGATACGCAGTATTTT.

The chain combines TRBV5-1 with TRBJ1-1; D is undetermined. Germline CDR1 SGHRS, CDR2 YFSETQ. The ends were cut back, 4 bases at V and 7 bases at J, with 26 bases in the middle. The CDR3 totals 17 residues. Here the CDR3 reads CASSLEVPSFDFSEAFF. As DNA, the CDR3 is TGCGCCAGCAGCCTGGAGGTTCCCTCTTTCGATTTCAGTGAAGCTTTCTTT.

In its sample, this clonotype was seen a few times. The rearrangement uses TRBV10-1 and TRBJ1-1; 12 bases agree with TRBD1. The germline V gene encodes CDR1 WNHNN and CDR2 SYGVQD (reference sequence). With V trimmed by 5 bases and J by 4 bases, 8 bases remained unmatched. CDR3 size: 16 residues. CDR3 in amino acids: CASSYLRDRGPTEAFF. The CDR3 nucleotides read TGCGCCAGCAGTTACCTCCGGGACAGGGGGCCCACTGAAGCTTTCTTT.

In this sample, this clonotype turned up a few times. This sequence may be a read error, since a much larger clone differs from it by one base. The J gene is TRBJ2-3, the V gene TRBV6-5; D call uncertain. CDR3 length: 12 residues. V shed 6 bases and J shed 0 bases, with 4 bases lying between them. Germline V gene sequence: CDR1 MNHEY, CDR2 SVGAGI. The CDR3 DNA reads TGTGCCAGCAGGGAGAGCACAGATACGCAGTATTTT. Translation gives CASRESTDTQYF.

A few counts support this clonotype. One base away lies a much larger clone, so this may be a sequencing read error. The chain combines TRBV12-3 or TRBV12-4 with TRBJ1-1, with D hard to call. There are 14 residues in the CDR3. Trimming took off 6 bases at V and 5 bases at J, with 16 bases between the two ends. The CDR3, as DNA: TGTGCCAGCAGGTTCTATGGGCGGGCTACTGAAGCTTTCTTT. Translation: CASRFYGRATEAFF.

This chain joins TRBV20-1 and TRBJ2-3; D ambiguous. Germline assignment: CDR1 DFQATT and CDR2 SNEGSKA (reference sequence). V lost 0 bases and J lost 6, with 10 bases in between. This CDR3 is built from 13 residues. DNA for the CDR3: TGCAGTGCTAGAGATCCGCTCTCGGATACGCAGTATTTT. This codes for CSARDPLSDTQYF.